This T cell receptor (beta chain) stems from a study of blood T cell repertoires in COVID-19. The repertoire was sequenced with immunoSEQ multiplex PCR; TCRdb's copy has only in-frame clones and lacks some. The sample yields a few hundred thousand clones, around 86% seen once. Trimming stripped 0 bases from V and 4 bases from J, with 7 bases between. The germline gives CDR1 SGHVS, CDR2 FQNEAQ. CDR3 length: 13 residues. The clonotype was recovered from a woman aged 45-65 years with COVID-19, enrolled during active disease. The chain is built from TRBV7-8 and TRBJ2-7, with no clear D. Sequencing was carried out using peripheral blood. The CDR3 region has the DNA TGTGCCAGCAGCTTAGCGCAGTTATACGAGCAGTACTTC. Protein sequence: CASSLAQLYEQYF.